This entry describes one T cell receptor (beta chain). No antigen is known for it. The data are from a study of shared clonotypes between healthy human individuals. Study overall: CD8 memory received one plate per donor, CD8 naive two, CD4 memory three and CD4 naive three. General study results and limits: Genetic and exposure-history diversity was limited by the small donor number.

Germline V gene data show CDR1 as SGDLS and CDR2 as YYNGEE. Unmatched junction bases numbered 5, after V lost 3 bases and J lost 2 bases. The CDR3 sequence is 16 residues long. Assay runs were performed at deep level. For every subset, genomic DNA was evenly distributed across several immunoSEQ plates. The protocol was immunoSEQ multiplex PCR, while the TCRdb copy is restricted to in-frame clones and leaves out a portion. In the table there are about a million clones, around 74% of which are singletons. The rearrangement links TRBV9 to TRBJ2-3, with 11 bases matching TRBD2. This clonotype was obtained from a man between 18 and 35 years old in good health. The sequenced sample was memory CD4+ T cells sorted from blood. The subset was: CD45RA-negative fraction. The CDR3 region has the DNA TGTGCCAGCAGCGGAAATAGCGGGGGGGTCACAGATACGCAGTATTTT. Its protein product is CASSGNSGGVTDTQYF.